One sample yielded the 8 T cell receptor beta chains listed below, sequenced in a study of human T cells and chemical hapten exposure. Unfractionated whole blood was the source from which total RNA was extracted. A single record per CDR3 protein comes from TCRdb applying MiXCR to the 5' RACE reads. The table records roughly 81,000 distinct CDR3 sequences, 7% to 8% of them present only once. Receptor source: a male donor in good health.

This clonotype has a handful of counts. The CDR3 reads CSAGLAGAGSYEQYF. The CDR3, as DNA: TGCAGTGCCGGACTAGCGGGAGCCGGCTCCTACGAGCAGTACTTC. The genes are TRBV20-1 and TRBJ2-7; the match to TRBD2 covers 13 bases. The CDR3 loop spans 15 amino acids. The trim removed 6 bases at V and 0 bases at J, leaving 5 bases unmatched. Germline values: CDR1 DFQATT, CDR2 SNEGSKA (reference sequence).

Many counts were recorded for this clonotype. This chain connects TRBV6-6 to TRBJ1-5; TRBD1 might be the D (6 bases). This CDR3 contains 12 residues. The germline CDR1 and CDR2 sequences are MNHNY and SVGAGI (reference sequence). Trimming cost V 7 bases and J 5 bases, with 9 bases left between them. The CDR3 loop is CASMAGDQPQHF. CDR3 DNA: TGTGCCAGCATGGCAGGGGATCAGCCCCAGCATTTT.

This chain links TRBV12-3 or TRBV12-4 with TRBJ2-2, with D tentatively TRBD1 (6 bases). V lost 3 bases and J lost 3, with 11 bases in between. The CDR3 runs to 15 residues. The CDR3 DNA sequence: TGTGCCAGCAGTTTCCCAGGGGCGGACACCGGGGAGCTGTTTTTT. It codes for CASSFPGADTGELFF.

This clonotype was picked up a small number of times. The chain links TRBV27 to TRBJ2-5; no reliable D call. V was clipped by 7 bases and J by 5 bases, with 2 bases between them. The germline CDR1 and CDR2 sequences are MNHEY and SMNVEV (reference sequence). The CDR3 contains 9 residues. CDR3 loop: CASTETQYF. CDR3 DNA sequence: TGTGCCAGCACGGAGACCCAGTACTTC.

V is TRBV7-2 and J is TRBJ2-7; D may be TRBD1 (6 bases). Germline V CDR1 and CDR2: SGHTA, FQGNSA. CDR3 length: 17 amino acids. Trimming stripped 1 base from V and 1 base from J, with 17 bases between. The CDR3 DNA reads TGTGCCAGCAGCTTAGACGAGACAGGAGCACATTCCTACGAGCAGTACTTC. Protein sequence: CASSLDETGAHSYEQYF.

V and J are TRBV6-5 and TRBJ1-1, with 7 bases matching TRBD1. This CDR3 has 16 residues. CDR1 and CDR2 from the germline V gene are MNHEY and SVGAGI. J gave up 2 bases and V 8 bases, and 14 bases lay outside the gene matches. Written as DNA, the CDR3 is TGTGCCAGCCAAAACCCCCGACAGGGATCCAACACTGAAGCTTTCTTT. It specifies CASQNPRQGSNTEAFF.

The sample holds a few counts of this clonotype. The chain employs TRBV5-1 and TRBJ2-1; possibly TRBD2 for D (7 bases). Per germline, CDR1 SGHRS and CDR2 YFSETQ. CDR3 length: 15 amino acids. V dropped 1 base and J dropped 7 bases, with 15 bases sitting between them. The CDR3 is CASSLSWGRGNEQFF. CDR3 coding DNA: TGCGCCAGCAGCTTGAGTTGGGGGAGGGGGAATGAGCAGTTCTTC.

In its sample, this clonotype was seen many times. This sequence joins TRBV12-5 and TRBJ2-3, with D perhaps TRBD1 (6 bases). V lost 6 bases and J lost 2, with 12 bases in between. The CDR3 sequence is 14 residues long. Germline loops: CDR1 LGHNT, CDR2 FRNRAP. The CDR3 DNA is TGTGCTAGTGGCCAAGGACAGCACACAGATACGCAGTATTTT. It yields the protein CASGQGQHTDTQYF.